The sequence of this T cell receptor beta chain was determined in a study of control samples from healthy donors and cancer patients. The data were produced by immunoSEQ multiplex PCR, yet TCRdb's version contains in-frame clones alone and is incomplete. The data contain about 15,000 clones, over 70% of them seen just once; the ten biggest clones take up approximately 10%. The CDR3 loop spans 13 amino acids. In germline, CDR1 is MNHEY, CDR2 SMNVEV (reference sequence). The V end lost 3 bases, the J end lost 3 bases, and 9 bases lay between the germline ends. The source is a woman between 70 and 85 years old with colorectal cancer. The genes are TRBV27 and TRBJ2-7; D unclear. Specimen: PBMCs. CDR3 sequence: CASSLVLGYEQYF. The CDR3 region has the DNA TGTGCCAGCAGTTTGGTCCTTGGCTACGAGCAGTACTTC.